This passage covers 18 T cell receptor beta chains from one sample sequenced in a study of T cell responses to AZD1222 COVID-19 vaccine (dated by TCRdb to 2020 to 2023). Library creation used the immunoSEQ multiplex PCR assay. As stored in TCRdb, this immuneACCESS dataset retains in-frame rearrangements with V and J assigned. A fraction of the clones does not appear; measured against another copy, unresolved V genes explain less than half of the discrepancy, and the remainder lacks a known reason. Across this sample there are about 130,000 clones, with about 80% seen only once. About 4% of the sample lies in the top ten. According to the study, the label for this sample's time point signals: baseline before first vaccination. Sequences were derived from peripheral blood, sampled on day 0 of AZD1222 vaccination. These receptors originate from an adult in good health.

The genes are TRBV28 and TRBJ1-5, with a weak D call TRBD1 (5 bases). The CDR3 length is 13 residues. CDR1 is MDHEN and CDR2 is SYDVKM in the germline V gene. Trimming left V 6 bases short and J 7 bases short, with 13 bases between. This CDR3 reads CASRGEGWQPQHF. The DNA for the CDR3 is TGTGCCAGCAGAGGGGAGGGTTGGCAGCCCCAGCATTTT.

The chain combines TRBV5-4 with TRBJ1-1, with 7 bases identical to TRBD1. The trim removed 4 bases at V and 1 base at J, leaving 10 bases unmatched. Germline V gene data show CDR1 as SGHNT and CDR2 as YYREEE (reference sequence). This CDR3 region has 16 residues. The CDR3 coding sequence is TGTGCCAGCAGCCCTCCGGGACAGAGATCGAACACTGAAGCTTTCTTT. Translating it yields CASSPPGQRSNTEAFF.

The V call is TRBV2, the J call TRBJ1-3, with D perhaps TRBD1 (5 bases). The V end was cut by 2 bases, the J end by 4 bases, with 12 bases between. CDR3 length equals 15 residues. CDR1 and CDR2 (germline): SNHLY, FYNNEI. The CDR3 coding sequence is TGTGCCAGCAGTGAAAGGGGAGCGGGGGGAAACACCATATATTTT. Residues: CASSERGAGGNTIYF.

The chain employs TRBV28 and TRBJ1-3; D may be TRBD1 (5 bases). The CDR3 spans 16 residues. The germline CDR1 and CDR2 sequences are MDHEN and SYDVKM. Trimming cost V 1 base and J 0 bases, with 10 bases left between them. CDR3 sequence reads: CASSLYDSHSGNTIYF. The CDR3 bases are TGTGCCAGCAGTTTATACGACAGCCACTCTGGAAACACCATATATTTT. The full variable domain, with the rest looked up from reference TRBV28 and TRBJ1-3, is DVKVTQSSRYLVKRTGEKVFLECVQDMDHENMFWYRQDPGLGLRLIYFSYDVKMKEKGDIPEGYSVSREKKERFSLILESASTNQTSMYLCASSLYDSHSGNTIYFGEGSWLTVV.

The chain couples TRBV24-1 to TRBJ2-3, with 7 bases aligning to TRBD1. The V segment lost 4 bases and the J segment 1 base; nucleotides outside the gene matches: 4. The germline CDR1 and CDR2 sequences are KGHDR and SFDVKD. This CDR3 has 15 residues. CDR3 amino acids: CATSDTGTGTDTQYF. The CDR3 coding sequence is TGTGCCACCAGTGACACCGGGACAGGCACAGATACGCAGTATTTT.

The table lists this clone with a count of one. V gene TRBV28 combines with J gene TRBJ2-5, with D possibly being TRBD1 or TRBD2 (5 bases each). Trimming removed 6 bases at V and 1 base at J, with 9 bases between. This CDR3 comprises 13 residues. Per germline, CDR1 MDHEN and CDR2 SYDVKM. The CDR3 bases are TGTGCCAGCAGAGGTGGGGGCCAAGAGACCCAGTACTTC. Its translation: CASRGGGQETQYF.

This clone is a singleton in its sample. The chain uses TRBV13 and TRBJ2-3; 12 nucleotides agree with TRBD2. This CDR3 comprises 15 residues. CDR1 and CDR2 from the germline V gene are PRHDT and FYEKMQ (reference sequence). With 6 bases clipped from V and 4 bases from J, the junction kept 5 bases outside the gene matches. The CDR3 DNA reads TGTGCCAGCAGGAGACTAGCGGGGGTATCAGATACGCAGTATTTT. This codes for CASRRLAGVSDTQYF.

The rearrangement uses TRBV27 and TRBJ2-1; possibly TRBD1 for D (6 bases). Germline CDR1 is MNHEY and CDR2 is SMNVEV (reference sequence). This CDR3 comprises 12 residues. V was pared by 5 bases and J by 4 bases, with 6 bases between. In DNA form, the CDR3 reads TGTGCCAGCAGTAGGGGGTACAATGAGCAGTTCTTC. Protein product: CASSRGYNEQFF.

The chain is built from TRBV28 and TRBJ1-1, with 7 bases aligning to TRBD1. Germline CDR1 and CDR2: MDHEN and SYDVKM. J gave up 1 base and V 5 bases, and 7 bases lay outside the gene matches. The CDR3 length is 15 residues. The CDR3 protein is CASSPAGTENTEAFF. For the CDR3, the DNA is TGTGCCAGCAGTCCGGCCGGGACAGAGAACACTGAAGCTTTCTTT.

The sample holds a few counts of this clone. This sequence joins TRBV6-5 and TRBJ1-1, with 10 positions matching TRBD1. V lost 6 bases to trimming and J lost 3 bases; unmatched junction nucleotides: 4. CDR3 length: 14 residues. The germline V gene has CDR1 MNHEY and CDR2 SVGAGI. CDR3 coding DNA: TGTGCCAGCAGCACGGACAGGGGGTACACTGAAGCTTTCTTT. It yields the protein CASSTDRGYTEAFF.

This clone was detected once. J is TRBJ2-5 and V is TRBV30; D is possibly TRBD1 (5 bases). V lost 3 bases and J 5 bases, leaving 19 bases between the germline ends. The CDR3 totals 15 residues. Germline-derived CDR1 and CDR2 are GTSNPN and SVGIG (reference sequence). This CDR3 reads CAWSQTVPRSETQYF. The DNA of the CDR3 is TGTGCCTGGAGCCAGACAGTGCCCAGGTCGGAGACCCAGTACTTC.

The genes are TRBV5-1 and TRBJ1-1, with D possibly TRBD1 on 5 matching bases. The ends were cut back, 4 bases at V and 1 base at J, with 8 bases in the middle. This CDR3 has 13 amino acids. The germline gives CDR1 SGHRS, CDR2 YFSETQ. Here the CDR3 DNA reads TGCGCCAGCAGCAATACAGGGAACACTGAAGCTTTCTTT. Translation gives CASSNTGNTEAFF.

The rearrangement joins TRBV7-9 to TRBJ1-1; D unclear. Germline V gene data show CDR1 as SEHNR and CDR2 as FQNEAQ (reference sequence). Trimming stripped 3 bases from V and 1 base from J, with 6 bases between. This CDR3 comprises 13 residues. DNA of the CDR3: TGTGCCAGCAGCTTGGATGAGAACACTGAAGCTTTCTTT. Translated, it gives CASSLDENTEAFF.

The rearrangement uses TRBV19 and TRBJ2-6, with D tentatively TRBD1 (6 bases). Trimming shortened V by 4 bases and J by 1 base, and 11 bases separated the two germline ends. Germline CDR1 and CDR2: LNHDA and SQIVND (reference sequence). The CDR3 loop spans 16 amino acids. The DNA for the CDR3 is TGTGCCAGTAGTAACAGGGTTTTATCTGGGGCCAACGTCCTGACTTTC. Translated: CASSNRVLSGANVLTF.

A single count supports this clone. The chain carries TRBV5-4 and TRBJ2-1; D remains ambiguous. CDR1 SGHNT and CDR2 YYREEE come from the germline V gene (reference sequence). CDR3 length equals 16 residues. Trimming took 0 bases from V and 2 from J, leaving 12 bases between them. CDR3 nucleotide sequence: TGTGCCAGCAGCTTGGCCAAGGGCACGGCCTACAATGAGCAGTTCTTC. Its translation is CASSLAKGTAYNEQFF.

The chain uses TRBV28 and TRBJ2-7; D might be TRBD1 (5 bases). Trimming cost V 2 bases and J 6 bases, with 23 bases left between them. Germline assignment: CDR1 MDHEN and CDR2 SYDVKM. The CDR3 contains 17 residues. This CDR3 reads CASSLNGIAGNPGEQYF. DNA for the CDR3: TGTGCCAGCAGTTTAAATGGAATTGCAGGGAACCCAGGCGAGCAGTACTTC.

The V and J genes are TRBV18 and TRBJ2-1, with 11 bases lining up with TRBD2. The junction had 9 bases not matched to a gene; V was cut back by 0 bases and J by 5 bases. The CDR3 is 18 residues long. Germline V gene data show CDR1 as KGHSH and CDR2 as LQKENI. The CDR3 nucleotides are TGTGCCAGCTCACCACCCCTCTTCACTAGCGGGGGCCACAATGAGCAGTTCTTC. Residues: CASSPPLFTSGGHNEQFF. Combining the CDR3 with reference TRBV18 and TRBJ2-1 gives the whole variable domain NAGVMQNPRHLVRRRGQEARLRCSPMKGHSHVYWYRQLPEEGLKFMVYLQKENIIDESGMPKERFSAEFPKEGPSILRIQQVVRGDSAAYFCASSPPLFTSGGHNEQFFGPGTRLTVL.

CDR3 loop: CASSEGQGLKSPLHF. CDR3 coding DNA: TGTGCCAGCAGCGAAGGGCAGGGACTAAAATCACCCCTCCACTTT. The rearrangement uses TRBV28 and TRBJ1-6, with a tentative D call TRBD1 (5 bases). Between the trimmed V and J ends, which lost 6 bases and 10 bases, there was a span of 19 bases. This CDR3 has 15 amino acids. CDR1 MDHEN and CDR2 SYDVKM come from the germline V gene.